These 31 T cell receptor beta chains originate from one sample sequenced in a study of T cells in Graves' hyperthyroidism and ophthalmopathy. Amplification targeted TCR beta CDR3 regions from RNA transcripts. First-round RT-PCR targeting the TCR CDR3 was performed with the HTBI primer set. TCRdb used MiXCR to reprocess the multiplex PCR reads, holding one entry per CDR3 protein. Found here are approximately 370,000 distinct CDR3 sequences, 17% of them singletons; the top ten hold 34%. Sequencing used blood. These receptors originate from a woman aged 25 to 39 with Graves' hyperthyroidism that later progressed to Graves' ophthalmopathy.

V and J are TRBV19 and TRBJ2-7; D unresolved. Trimming shortened V by 0 bases and J by 2 bases, and 8 bases separated the two germline ends. CDR1 and CDR2 from the germline V gene are LNHDA and SQIVND (reference sequence). This CDR3 is built from 14 residues. The CDR3 here is CASSIDYRTYEQYF. The CDR3 nucleotides read TGTGCCAGTAGTATAGATTACCGGACCTACGAGCAGTACTTC.

This clonotype came up a few times. This chain links TRBV25-1 with TRBJ1-3; 8 bases agree with TRBD1. CDR3 length: 16 residues. With 4 bases clipped from V and 0 bases from J, the junction kept 5 bases outside the gene matches. Germline CDR1 reads MGHDK; CDR2 reads SYGVNS. DNA of the CDR3: TGTGCCAGCAGTGGGACAGGGCCAGGCTCTGGAAACACCATATATTTT. Translating gives CASSGTGPGSGNTIYF. The entire variable domain, with the rest obtained from reference TRBV25-1 and TRBJ1-3, is as follows: EADIYQTPRYLVIGTGKKITLECSQTMGHDKMYWYQQDPGMELHLIHYSYGVNSTEKGDLSSESTVSRIRTEHFPLTLESARPSHTSQYLCASSGTGPGSGNTIYFGEGSWLTVV.

Many counts were recorded for this clonotype. The V call is TRBV2, the J call TRBJ2-7; 8 bases are a match to TRBD2. J was trimmed by 0 bases and V by 3 bases; bases with no gene match: 4. This CDR3 has 15 residues. In germline, CDR1 is SNHLY, CDR2 FYNNEI. In DNA form, the CDR3 reads TGTGCCAGCAGTGAGGAGCGGGAGTTCTCCTACGAGCAGTACTTC. Protein product: CASSEEREFSYEQYF.

This clonotype was counted at least ten times. This chain joins TRBV4-1 and TRBJ2-7; possible D gene TRBD2, 6 bases. This CDR3 spans 14 amino acids. Deletions cut 2 bases from V and 3 bases from J, with 11 bases between. CDR1 is MGHRA and CDR2 is YSYEKL in the germline V gene. The CDR3 reads CASSQNRGDYEQYF. CDR3 coding DNA: TGCGCCAGCAGCCAAAACCGCGGGGACTACGAGCAGTACTTC.

This clonotype was detected ten times or more. V is TRBV19 and J is TRBJ2-3; 10 nucleotides line up with TRBD2. CDR3 length: 14 residues. J was trimmed by 4 bases and V by 3 bases; bases with no gene match: 1. Germline CDR1 and CDR2: LNHDA and SQIVND (reference sequence). For the CDR3, the DNA is TGTGCCAGTAGTATGGGGACTAGCGCAGATACGCAGTATTTT. Translated: CASSMGTSADTQYF.

This chain links TRBV5-1 with TRBJ2-1; 11 nucleotides line up with TRBD2. Germline loops: CDR1 SGHRS, CDR2 YFSETQ. CDR3 length: 17 amino acids. Losses at the gene ends were 1 base for V and 1 base for J; bases not matched to a gene: 4. The CDR3 DNA reads as TGCGCCAGCAGCTTGTTGGCTAGCGGGGGGTCCTACAATGAGCAGTTCTTC. Residues: CASSLLASGGSYNEQFF.

At least ten counts were recorded for this clonotype. The chain is built from TRBV6-6 and TRBJ2-5; D possibly corresponds to TRBD2 (6 bases). The V gene's germline CDR1 is MNHNY and CDR2 SVGAGI (reference sequence). V was clipped by 2 bases and J by 0 bases, with 16 bases between them. The CDR3 is made up of 17 amino acids. The CDR3 DNA is TGTGCCAGCAGTTACCTTCGGAGGGAAGGCCACCAAGAGACCCAGTACTTC. It specifies CASSYLRREGHQETQYF.

This clonotype was recorded many times. The rearrangement uses TRBV3-1 and TRBJ2-7, with unresolved D. Germline V gene data show CDR1 as LGHDT and CDR2 as YNNKEL (reference sequence). The CDR3 runs 14 residues. V gave up 2 bases and J gave up 2 bases, with 10 bases separating them. The chain's CDR3 is CASSQKGITYEQYF. The CDR3 region has the DNA TGTGCCAGCAGCCAAAAGGGCATAACCTACGAGCAGTACTTC.

The chain recombines TRBV5-4 with TRBJ1-1; TRBD1 matches at 7 bases. Germline CDR1 and CDR2: SGHNT and YYREEE (reference sequence). The V segment lost 1 base and the J segment 10 bases; nucleotides outside the gene matches: 13. This CDR3 spans 15 amino acids. CDR3 amino acids: CASSLWGSGGLGAFF. The DNA of the CDR3 is TGTGCCAGCAGCTTGTGGGGCTCAGGGGGGCTTGGAGCTTTCTTT. Full variable domain (rest looked up from reference TRBV5-4 and TRBJ1-1): ETGVTQSPTHLIKTRGQQVTLRCSSQSGHNTVSWYQQALGQGPQFIFQYYREEENGRGNFPPRFSGLQFPNYSSELNVNALELDDSALYLCASSLWGSGGLGAFFGQGTRLTVV.

This clonotype has a handful of counts. V gene TRBV6-5 combines with J gene TRBJ2-7; D is possibly TRBD1 (6 bases). Trimming stripped 2 bases from V and 1 base from J, with 9 bases between. The CDR3 covers 14 residues. CDR1 is MNHEY and CDR2 is SVGAGI in the germline V gene. The CDR3 sequence: CASSYAQGSYEQYF. CDR3 DNA sequence: TGTGCCAGCAGTTACGCACAGGGTTCCTACGAGCAGTACTTC.

This clonotype was counted ten times or more. J is TRBJ1-4 and V is TRBV12-3 or TRBV12-4; the match to TRBD1 covers 8 bases. With 6 bases clipped from V and 4 bases from J, the junction kept 4 bases outside the gene matches. The CDR3 has 14 residues. CDR3 coding DNA: TGTGCCAGCAGGGGACAGGCGAATAATGAAAAACTGTTTTTT. Its protein product is CASRGQANNEKLFF.

This clonotype appeared many times. The chain recombines TRBV29-1 with TRBJ2-7; 9 bases map to TRBD1. V lost 1 base, J lost 4 bases, and 5 bases stayed unmatched. The length of the CDR3 is 14 residues. CDR1 and CDR2 from the germline V gene are SQVTM and ANQGSEA. DNA for the CDR3: TGCAGCGTTGAAGTCCCGGGACAGGGTTACGAGCAGTACTTC. The encoded protein is CSVEVPGQGYEQYF.

J is TRBJ1-1 and V is TRBV7-2; TRBD1 agrees at 12 bases. The ends lost 3 bases at V and 7 bases at J; junction bases unmatched: 3. Looked up from germline, CDR1 is SGHTA and CDR2 is FQGNSA. The CDR3 extends over 14 amino acids. CDR3 sequence (DNA): TGTGCCAGCAGCTTCGGGACAGGGGGCGATGAAGCTTTCTTT. This codes for CASSFGTGGDEAFF.

The chain combines TRBV20-1 with TRBJ1-5; 9 bases are a match to TRBD1. The V gene's germline CDR1 is DFQATT and CDR2 SNEGSKA (reference sequence). The V gene end was trimmed by 3 bases and the J gene end by 6 bases; junction bases not matched to a gene: 6. CDR3 length: 14 amino acids. CDR3 residues: CSARYRDRVQPQHF. In DNA form, the CDR3 reads TGCAGTGCTAGGTACCGGGACAGGGTTCAGCCCCAGCATTTT.

This clonotype was recorded at least ten times. This chain links TRBV7-9 with TRBJ2-1; 8 bases agree with TRBD1. This CDR3 comprises 15 residues. V shed 5 bases, J shed 2 bases, and the junction held 5 bases outside the gene matches. Germline loops: CDR1 SEHNR, CDR2 FQNEAQ (reference sequence). In nucleotides, the CDR3 is TGTGCCAGCAGCCTTACAGGGGGTCCCTACAATGAGCAGTTCTTC. Protein sequence: CASSLTGGPYNEQFF.

The gene calls are TRBV7-9 and TRBJ2-5; the D gene is possibly TRBD1 (6 bases). This CDR3 spans 12 amino acids. V lost 1 base, J lost 9 bases, and 9 bases lay in between. Per the germline V gene, CDR1 is SEHNR and CDR2 is FQNEAQ (reference sequence). The CDR3 reads CASSLVGTPQYF. CDR3 in DNA: TGTGCCAGCAGCTTAGTCGGGACACCCCAGTACTTC.

Ten or more counts support this clonotype. V usage is TRBV11-2 and J usage is TRBJ2-3, with 8 bases identical to TRBD1. The germline gives CDR1 SGHAT, CDR2 FQNNGV. CDR3 size: 15 residues. V lost 4 bases and J lost 2; bases outside the gene matches: 5. CDR3 nucleotide sequence: TGTGCCAGCAGCTCACGACAGGGGCCCACAGATACGCAGTATTTT. It yields the protein CASSSRQGPTDTQYF.

There are a few counts of this clonotype. This chain links TRBV5-1 with TRBJ2-3; 10 positions agree with TRBD1. Germline CDR1 reads SGHRS; CDR2 reads YFSETQ. V lost 4 bases, J lost 1 base, and 15 bases stayed unmatched. There are 19 residues in the CDR3. The CDR3: CASSRPPPKGTGGTDTQYF. CDR3 nucleotide sequence: TGCGCCAGCAGCCGCCCCCCCCCCAAGGGGACAGGGGGCACAGATACGCAGTATTTT. The variable domain in full, with the rest retrieved from reference TRBV5-1 and TRBJ2-3, is KAGVTQTPRYLIKTRGQQVTLSCSPISGHRSVSWYQQTPGQGLQFLFEYFSETQRNKGNFPGRFSGRQFSNSRSEMNVSTLELGDSALYLCASSRPPPKGTGGTDTQYFGPGTRLTVL.

This clonotype was picked up many times. The chain links TRBV27 to TRBJ2-3; 7 nucleotides agree with TRBD2. Germline V gene data show CDR1 as MNHEY and CDR2 as SMNVEV (reference sequence). The CDR3 runs 15 residues. The V gene end was trimmed by 3 bases and the J gene end by 4 bases; junction bases not matched to a gene: 7. The CDR3 sequence is CASSFFAGVSDTQYF. In DNA form, the CDR3 reads TGTGCCAGCAGTTTTTTTGCGGGAGTGTCAGATACGCAGTATTTT.

This clonotype was picked up many times. This chain links TRBV2 with TRBJ1-3; TRBD1 aligns across 7 bases. CDR1 and CDR2 from the germline V gene are SNHLY and FYNNEI. The CDR3 is made up of 13 amino acids. The V gene end was trimmed by 6 bases and the J gene end by 8 bases; junction bases not matched to a gene: 7. CDR3 sequence (DNA): TGTGCCAGCAGGTCCGACAGGGTAGACACCATATATTTT. Amino acids: CASRSDRVDTIYF.

This clonotype was found a few times. The gene calls are TRBV11-2 and TRBJ2-2; D is unresolved. V lost 8 bases to trimming and J lost 1 base, with 14 bases between them. The CDR3 loop spans 15 amino acids. Germline V CDR1 and CDR2: SGHAT, FQNNGV. The CDR3 spells CASGTGSGNTGELFF. CDR3 DNA sequence: TGTGCCAGCGGCACTGGGTCGGGGAACACCGGGGAGCTGTTTTTT.

This clonotype was counted at least ten times. The chain carries TRBV27 and TRBJ2-7; TRBD2 is a possible D gene (7 bases). Looked up from germline, CDR1 is MNHEY and CDR2 is SMNVEV (reference sequence). CDR3 length equals 16 residues. V dropped 5 bases and J dropped 4 bases, with 21 bases sitting between them. CDR3 DNA: TGTGCCAGCAGTCCTAGTGGGGGGGACAAGTCATACGAGCAGTACTTC. This codes for CASSPSGGDKSYEQYF.

There are a few counts of this clonotype. This chain links TRBV24-1 with TRBJ2-7, with TRBD2 identical over 9 bases. The ends lost 5 bases at V and 3 bases at J; junction bases unmatched: 7. Per germline, CDR1 KGHDR and CDR2 SFDVKD. The CDR3 runs to 15 residues. The CDR3 protein is CATSVGTSSYYEQYF. CDR3 DNA sequence: TGTGCCACCAGTGTAGGGACTAGCAGCTACTACGAGCAGTACTTC.

The sample holds many counts of this clonotype. V is TRBV2 and J is TRBJ2-4, with 7 positions matching TRBD2. From germline, CDR1 is SNHLY and CDR2 FYNNEI. The CDR3 is 19 residues long. The ends lost 6 bases at V and 0 bases at J; junction bases unmatched: 17. For the CDR3, the DNA is TGTGCCAGCAGCCCCCTCTGGAATCCTAGCGGTGTAGCCAAAAACATTCAGTACTTC. It is translated as CASSPLWNPSGVAKNIQYF.

Of note for this clonotype: A single base separates this from a much larger clone, so it may be a read error. The chain joins TRBV9 to TRBJ2-1; 15 bases agree with TRBD2. This CDR3 comprises 18 residues. Germline lookup yields CDR1 SGDLS and CDR2 YYNGEE. The CDR3: CASGVSSRTSGRGVEQFF. CDR3 bases: TGTGCCAGCGGCGTATCCTCCCGGACTAGCGGGAGGGGGGTTGAGCAGTTCTTC.

Remarks on this clonotype: A single base separates this from a much larger clone, so it may be a read error. This likely comes from a read error, as the CDR3 has no conserved phenylalanine or tryptophan at its end. The CDR3 DNA reads TGCAGTGCTAGGATAGGGTGGCGAGAGACCCAGTACTCC. Encoded protein: CSARIGWRETQYS. V and J are TRBV20-1 and TRBJ2-5; unclear D gene. CDR3 length: 13 residues. The V and J ends lost 3 bases and 4 bases respectively, with 12 bases between them. Germline values: CDR1 DFQATT, CDR2 SNEGSKA (reference sequence).

The rearrangement uses TRBV2 and TRBJ2-7, with 12 nucleotides matching TRBD2. V was pared by 5 bases and J by 3 bases, with 11 bases of the junction left unmatched. Germline CDR1 is SNHLY and CDR2 is FYNNEI. CDR3 length: 17 residues. The CDR3 bases are TGTGCCAGCAGTACGTATCTAGCGGGGGGGAGCCTCTACGAGCAGTACTTC. Its protein product is CASSTYLAGGSLYEQYF.

This clonotype was observed at least ten times. The chain employs TRBV4-1 and TRBJ2-5, with TRBD1 matching 9 bases. V lost 2 bases to trimming and J lost 4 bases; unmatched junction nucleotides: 17. The length of the CDR3 is 19 residues. The germline gives CDR1 MGHRA, CDR2 YSYEKL. This chain's CDR3 is CASSQLVNPGTGTPETQYF. The CDR3 coding sequence is TGCGCCAGCAGCCAACTCGTAAACCCCGGGACAGGGACGCCAGAGACCCAGTACTTC.

This clonotype was observed a few times. The genes are TRBV29-1 and TRBJ2-3; D remains ambiguous. The germline V and J ends were trimmed by 7 bases and 5 bases, with 7 bases remaining between them. The CDR3 totals 10 residues. The germline V gene has CDR1 SQVTM and CDR2 ANQGSEA. The CDR3 sequence: CSGLGDTQYF. CDR3 DNA: TGCAGCGGCCTAGGAGATACGCAGTATTTT.

V is TRBV28 and J is TRBJ2-3, with 13 bases identical to TRBD2. Germline V CDR1 and CDR2: MDHEN, SYDVKM. Trimming took 5 bases from V and 4 from J; bases not matched to a gene: 9. The CDR3 covers 17 residues. This chain's CDR3 is CASSTRLAGGQADTQYF. Here the CDR3 DNA reads TGTGCCAGCAGTACCCGACTAGCGGGGGGCCAGGCAGATACGCAGTATTTT.

J is TRBJ2-1 and V is TRBV14, with 13 positions matching TRBD2. Germline-derived CDR1 and CDR2 are SGHDN and FVKESK. This CDR3 region has 18 residues. After removal of 2 bases from V and 9 bases from J, the junction contained 13 bases not matched to a gene. CDR3 sequence reads: CASSQTRLAGGRGGEQFF. The CDR3 coding sequence is TGTGCCAGCAGCCAAACTAGACTAGCGGGAGGTAGAGGGGGTGAGCAGTTCTTC.